Each of the 20 T cell receptor beta chains below was sequenced from the same sample in a study of T cells after yellow fever vaccination. TCRdb ran MiXCR on the 5' RACE reads and lists one entry per CDR3 protein. The sample shows around 590,000 distinct CDR3 sequences, over 9% of them seen only once. This specimen consisted of PBMCs, obtained on the day of the yellow fever booster vaccination. The origin of the receptors is a man aged 25 to 40 who received the YFV17D yellow fever vaccine.

The sample holds a few counts of this clonotype. This chain uses TRBV20-1 with TRBJ1-5, with D possibly being TRBD1 (5 bases). V was cut by 1 base and J by 6 bases, with 16 bases left in between. Germline V gene lookup returns CDR1 DFQATT and CDR2 SNEGSKA (reference sequence). CDR3 size: 15 residues. Written as DNA, the CDR3 is TGCAGTGCTAGAGGGAGCCAGGGCCGGGGTCAGCCCCAGCATTTT. Translation: CSARGSQGRGQPQHF.

The chain carries TRBV4-3 and TRBJ2-1; no reliable D call. CDR3 length equals 17 residues. The germline gives CDR1 LGHNA, CDR2 YSLEER. V lost 0 bases, J lost 0 bases, and 12 bases lay in between. CDR3 DNA sequence: TGCGCCAGCAGCCAAGACCCCCCGCTCAGCTCCTACAATGAGCAGTTCTTC. It is translated as CASSQDPPLSSYNEQFF.

A few counts support this clonotype. Here the CDR3 DNA reads TGCGCCAGCAGCAAAGGACCGTCCACAATTTACACTGAAGCTTTCTTT. The encoded protein is CASSKGPSTIYTEAFF. The chain uses TRBV4-3 and TRBJ1-1, with D hard to call. The CDR3 spans 16 residues. Trimming stripped 5 bases from V and 3 bases from J, with 19 bases between. Germline CDR1 reads LGHNA; CDR2 reads YSLEER.

This rearrangement joins TRBV4-2 to TRBJ2-6; 7 positions match TRBD2. This CDR3 spans 18 amino acids. Germline CDR1 reads LGHNA; CDR2 reads YNFKEQ. The J segment lost 0 bases and the V segment lost 4 bases, leaving 9 bases of the junction unmatched. CDR3 bases: TGTGCCAGCAGCCCTAGCGGAACAGTTGGCTCTGGGGCCAACGTCCTGACTTTC. Its protein is CASSPSGTVGSGANVLTF.

This sequence joins TRBV4-3 and TRBJ1-4; no reliable D call. V lost 3 bases, J lost 8 bases, and 16 bases lay in between. The CDR3 length is 15 residues. CDR1 is LGHNA, CDR2 YSLEER, per germline. CDR3 protein: CASSQRVPPGEKLFF. The CDR3 DNA reads as TGCGCCAGCAGCCAGAGGGTTCCCCCCGGGGAAAAACTGTTTTTT.

J is TRBJ1-2 and V is TRBV5-4, with unresolved D. Germline values: CDR1 SGHNT, CDR2 YYREEE (reference sequence). Between the trimmed V and J ends, which lost 2 bases and 3 bases, there was a span of 8 bases. The CDR3 has 13 residues. The CDR3 region has the DNA TGTGCCAGCAGCTTTGAGTCGGACTATGGCTACACCTTC. This translates into CASSFESDYGYTF. The full variable domain, with the rest looked up from reference TRBV5-4 and TRBJ1-2, is ETGVTQSPTHLIKTRGQQVTLRCSSQSGHNTVSWYQQALGQGPQFIFQYYREEENGRGNFPPRFSGLQFPNYSSELNVNALELDDSALYLCASSFESDYGYTFGSGTRLTVV.

The J gene is TRBJ2-1, the V gene TRBV7-9; 8 positions agree with TRBD1. Germline loops: CDR1 SEHNR, CDR2 FQNEAQ (reference sequence). The J segment lost 9 bases and the V segment lost 5 bases, leaving 9 bases of the junction unmatched. The CDR3 has 14 residues. This chain's CDR3 is CASSPRTGTGEQFF. CDR3 nucleotide sequence: TGTGCCAGCAGCCCTCGGACAGGGACGGGTGAGCAGTTCTTC.

The CDR3 sequence: CTATNSYEQYF. In DNA, the CDR3 is TGCACGGCAACTAACTCCTACGAGCAGTACTTC. This chain links TRBV20-1 with TRBJ2-7; no clear D. Looked up from germline, CDR1 is DFQATT and CDR2 is SNEGSKA (reference sequence). The CDR3 contains 11 residues.

This clonotype showed up just a few times. The chain uses TRBV7-9 and TRBJ2-4, with a possible D match to TRBD2 (5 bases). CDR1 and CDR2 (germline): SEHNR, FQNEAQ (reference sequence). V shed 5 bases and J shed 0 bases, with 8 bases lying between them. CDR3 size: 14 residues. DNA of the CDR3: TGTGCCAGCAGCATTAGCGTAGCCAAAAACATTCAGTACTTC. This codes for CASSISVAKNIQYF.

The chain has TRBV9 and TRBJ1-2; a possible D gene is TRBD1 (6 bases). Germline V lookup: CDR1 SGDLS, CDR2 YYNGEE. Trimming stripped 0 bases from V and 5 bases from J, with 11 bases between. This CDR3 is built from 14 residues. The CDR3 sequence is CASSVGGLQYGYTF. CDR3 DNA sequence: TGTGCCAGCAGCGTAGGGGGGCTCCAATATGGCTACACCTTC.

On this clonotype: It is likely a read error, because the conserved phenylalanine at the end of the CDR3 is missing. The chain carries TRBV14 and TRBJ1-2, with unresolved D. V was cut by 2 bases and J by 4 bases, with 5 bases left in between. The CDR3 has 12 amino acids. In germline, CDR1 is SGHDN, CDR2 FVKESK. CDR3 protein: CASSQTPYGYTS. CDR3 nucleotides: TGTGCCAGCAGCCAAACGCCCTATGGCTACACCTCC.

About this clonotype: No conserved phenylalanine or tryptophan ends this CDR3, so it is likely a read error. The chain's CDR3 is CAWIRTGSYEQYI. In DNA, the CDR3 is TGTGCCTGGATTCGGACAGGGTCCTACGAGCAGTACATC. V is TRBV30 and J is TRBJ2-7; TRBD1 matches at 8 bases. In germline, CDR1 is GTSNPN, CDR2 SVGIG (reference sequence). The CDR3 loop spans 13 amino acids. The J segment lost 1 base and the V segment lost 4 bases, leaving 3 bases of the junction unmatched.

This clonotype occurred a few times. The rearrangement uses TRBV7-9 and TRBJ2-5; D is ambiguous. CDR3 size: 11 residues. The V end lost 7 bases, the J end lost 5 bases, and 8 bases lay between the germline ends. The germline CDR1 and CDR2 sequences are SEHNR and FQNEAQ (reference sequence). For the CDR3, the DNA is TGTGCCAGCATCCTTGGGGAGACCCAGTACTTC. This sequence encodes CASILGETQYF.

The V call is TRBV25-1, the J call TRBJ1-6; tentatively, D is TRBD1 (5 bases). This CDR3 region has 13 residues. Germline assignment: CDR1 MGHDK and CDR2 SYGVNS. With 7 bases removed from V and 10 bases from J, the gap between germline ends came to 14 bases. The CDR3 coding sequence is TGTGCCAGCACAGGGAGTGGTGGATCACCCCTCCACTTT. Amino acid sequence: CASTGSGGSPLHF. The variable domain in full, completed from reference TRBV25-1 and TRBJ1-6, reads EADIYQTPRYLVIGTGKKITLECSQTMGHDKMYWYQQDPGMELHLIHYSYGVNSTEKGDLSSESTVSRIRTEHFPLTLESARPSHTSQYLCASTGSGGSPLHFGNGTRLTVT.

The table lists this clonotype with many counts. This chain links TRBV7-6 with TRBJ2-3; 7 bases align to TRBD2. Germline V gives CDR1 SGHVS, CDR2 FNYEAQ. CDR3 size: 16 residues. J lost 0 bases, V lost 2 bases, and 5 bases had no gene match. This CDR3 reads CASSLIAGVSTDTQYF. The DNA of the CDR3 is TGTGCCAGCAGCTTAATAGCGGGCGTCAGCACAGATACGCAGTATTTT.

This clonotype appeared a few times. The rearrangement links TRBV5-5 to TRBJ1-5; no firm D call. The V and J ends lost 2 bases and 5 bases respectively, with 14 bases between them. The CDR3 sequence is 15 residues long. Germline V CDR1 and CDR2: SGHKS, YYEKEE (reference sequence). CDR3 amino acids: CASSLAPLRDQPQHF. Written as DNA, the CDR3 is TGTGCCAGCAGCTTAGCCCCCCTAAGGGATCAGCCCCAGCATTTT.

The sample holds many counts of this clonotype. The chain couples TRBV7-9 to TRBJ2-1, with TRBD2 identical over 7 bases. There are 16 residues in the CDR3. In germline, CDR1 is SEHNR, CDR2 FQNEAQ (reference sequence). The junction had 14 bases not matched to a gene; V was cut back by 7 bases and J by 5 bases. Written as DNA, the CDR3 is TGTGCCAGCATCTCTCTCGATGCGGGAGAAAACAATGAGCAGTTCTTC. As protein: CASISLDAGENNEQFF. Full variable domain (remainder filled in from reference TRBV7-9 and TRBJ2-1): DTGVSQNPRHKITKRGQNVTFRCDPISEHNRLYWYRQTLGQGPEFLTYFQNEAQLEKSRLLSDRFSAERPKGSFSTLEIQRTEQGDSAMYLCASISLDAGENNEQFFGPGTRLTVL.

V gene TRBV11-2 combines with J gene TRBJ1-4, with TRBD1 as a possible D gene (5 bases). The CDR3 length is 13 residues. Germline V lookup: CDR1 SGHAT, CDR2 FQNNGV. The V gene lost 4 bases and the J gene lost 8 bases, with 11 bases spanning the gap. The CDR3 is CASSSPGFEKLFF. CDR3 nucleotide sequence: TGTGCCAGCAGCTCGCCAGGGTTCGAAAAACTGTTTTTT.

The chain couples TRBV11-2 to TRBJ2-2; 12 bases match TRBD2. CDR1 and CDR2 from the germline V gene are SGHAT and FQNNGV. The CDR3 spans 16 residues. V lost 5 bases and J lost 6; bases outside the gene matches: 7. CDR3 in amino acids: CASSMTSGRVSGELFF. CDR3 sequence (DNA): TGTGCCAGCAGCATGACTAGCGGGAGAGTGTCCGGGGAGCTGTTTTTT.

The rearrangement uses TRBV19 and TRBJ2-1, with D possibly matching TRBD2 (7 bases). This CDR3 spans 15 amino acids. CDR1 LNHDA and CDR2 SQIVND come from the germline V gene (reference sequence). V was trimmed by 6 bases and J by 8 bases, leaving 20 bases between them. The CDR3 bases are TGTGCCAGTAGCTACTTACATTCGGGGGGCGATGAGCAGTTCTTC. Its protein is CASSYLHSGGDEQFF.